The 24 T cell receptor beta chains given below trace back to one sample, sequenced in a study of blood T cell repertoires in COVID-19. TCRdb's copy holds only in-frame clones and misses some; the assay was immunoSEQ multiplex PCR. The table has 450,000 to 500,000 clones, 88% seen once. The sample comprised PBMCs or T cells enriched from blood (not recorded which). The receptors originated from a woman aged 60 to 75 who had recovered from COVID-19.

The chain couples TRBV5-6 to TRBJ2-3; D unclear. The CDR3 runs to 11 residues. The V end was cut by 2 bases, the J end by 8 bases, with 6 bases between. Germline V gene lookup returns CDR1 SGHDT and CDR2 YYEEEE. CDR3 DNA: TGTGCCAGCAGCTTTGAGAGTACGCAGTATTTT. Amino acid sequence: CASSFESTQYF.

The rearrangement uses TRBV2 and TRBJ2-4; 7 nucleotides agree with TRBD1. V shed 2 bases, J shed 2 bases, and the junction held 12 bases outside the gene matches. This CDR3 contains 18 residues. CDR1 SNHLY and CDR2 FYNNEI come from the germline V gene. CDR3 sequence: CASSERATGERPKNIQYF. The CDR3 coding sequence is TGTGCCAGCAGTGAACGGGCCACAGGGGAGAGGCCCAAAAACATTCAGTACTTC.

V and J are TRBV28 and TRBJ1-2, with TRBD1 matching 7 bases. The germline V gene has CDR1 MDHEN and CDR2 SYDVKM. V trimming: 6 bases; J trimming: 2 bases; junction bases outside the gene matches: 9. The CDR3 extends over 15 amino acids. In DNA form, the CDR3 reads TGTGCCAGCAGCACAGCCTCACAGGGGAACTATGGCTACACCTTC. Protein: CASSTASQGNYGYTF.

The CDR3 DNA sequence: TGTGCCAGTAGTGGCGGACAGGGTTCGATGAACACTGAAGCTTTCTTT. Its translation: CASSGGQGSMNTEAFF. This chain connects TRBV19 to TRBJ1-1; TRBD1 agrees at 8 bases. CDR1 and CDR2 (germline): LNHDA, SQIVND (reference sequence). J was trimmed by 0 bases and V by 5 bases; bases with no gene match: 8. CDR3 length: 16 residues.

The rearrangement uses TRBV14 and TRBJ1-3, with D uncertain. Germline CDR1 is SGHDN and CDR2 is FVKESK. The ends were cut back, 3 bases at V and 7 bases at J, with 4 bases in the middle. The CDR3 length is 11 residues. The CDR3 here is CASSQRNTIYF. As DNA, the CDR3 is TGTGCCAGCAGCCAGCGGAACACCATATATTTT.

The chain links TRBV6-5 to TRBJ1-2, with D maybe TRBD1 (5 bases). The V and J ends lost 5 bases and 6 bases respectively, with 13 bases between them. CDR3 size: 13 residues. Germline V CDR1 and CDR2: MNHEY, SVGAGI. The CDR3 sequence is CASSTRVRDGYTF. In nucleotides, the CDR3 is TGTGCCAGCAGTACCAGGGTCCGAGATGGCTACACCTTC.

The chain is built from TRBV25-1 and TRBJ1-6, with D perhaps TRBD1 (5 bases). CDR1 and CDR2 (germline): MGHDK, SYGVNS. The CDR3 totals 12 residues. Trimming removed 6 bases from V and 9 bases from J, with 9 bases in between. CDR3 in amino acids: CASSQGLSPLHF. The CDR3 coding sequence is TGTGCCAGCAGCCAGGGTCTTTCACCCCTCCACTTT.

The rearrangement uses TRBV27 and TRBJ1-6; TRBD1 is a possible D gene (6 bases). The CDR3 is made up of 14 amino acids. Between the trimmed V and J ends, which lost 8 bases and 8 bases, there was a span of 16 bases. Germline CDR1 and CDR2: MNHEY and SMNVEV (reference sequence). Written as DNA, the CDR3 is TGTGCCAGCCGCCCTTTGGCAGGGGATTCACCCCTCCACTTT. This encodes CASRPLAGDSPLHF.

The V call is TRBV9, the J call TRBJ2-1; 7 nucleotides line up with TRBD2. CDR1 and CDR2 from the germline V gene are SGDLS and YYNGEE. This CDR3 is 15 amino acids long. Germline trimming cut 2 bases from V and 3 bases from J; bases unmatched to any gene: 5. CDR3 sequence (DNA): TGTGCCAGCAGCGTCGGCGGGGGTAACTACAATGAGCAGTTCTTC. Translation: CASSVGGGNYNEQFF.

In this sample, this clone turned up once. V usage is TRBV11-2 and J usage is TRBJ1-6; unclear D gene. CDR1 SGHAT and CDR2 FQNNGV come from the germline V gene. V shed 4 bases and J shed 4 bases, with 17 bases lying between them. CDR3 size: 17 residues. The CDR3 DNA reads as TGTGCCAGCAGCTCACTCGGGAGCCCAACATATAATTCACCCCTCCACTTT. Protein: CASSSLGSPTYNSPLHF.

This clone showed up just a few times. Other DNA sequences in this sample translate to the same CDR3. The CDR3 sequence: CASSERGKGNQPQHF. The CDR3 region has the DNA TGTGCCAGCAGTGAAAGGGGAAAGGGCAATCAGCCCCAGCATTTT. The chain couples TRBV6-1 to TRBJ1-5, with D maybe TRBD1 (5 bases). V was shortened by 2 bases and J by 2 bases, with 10 bases between the two germline ends. Germline CDR1 MNHNS, CDR2 SASEGT. This CDR3 region has 15 residues.

This rearrangement joins TRBV2 to TRBJ1-1, with 8 bases fitting TRBD1. The CDR3 loop spans 15 amino acids. Trimming at V came to 4 bases and at J to 3 bases, leaving 7 bases not matched to a gene. Germline V gene lookup returns CDR1 SNHLY and CDR2 FYNNEI. CDR3 sequence reads: CASSGAGGKDTEAFF. For the CDR3, the DNA is TGTGCCAGCAGTGGGGCAGGGGGCAAGGACACTGAAGCTTTCTTT.

V usage is TRBV6-5 and J usage is TRBJ2-7, with TRBD2 matching 7 bases. Germline CDR1 and CDR2: MNHEY and SVGAGI. CDR3 size: 13 residues. The junction had 6 bases not matched to a gene; V was cut back by 8 bases and J by 2 bases. The CDR3 reads CASGGGNTYEQYV. The DNA for the CDR3 is TGTGCCAGCGGGGGGGGGAATACCTACGAGCAGTACGTC.

This clone was observed a few times. The chain carries TRBV19 and TRBJ1-5, with D perhaps matching TRBD1 (5 bases). This CDR3 comprises 12 residues. Germline V gene lookup returns CDR1 LNHDA and CDR2 SQIVND (reference sequence). Trimming removed 6 bases at V and 4 bases at J, with 7 bases between. The chain's CDR3 is CASRTENQPQHF. The CDR3 nucleotides are TGTGCCAGTAGGACAGAAAATCAGCCCCAGCATTTT.

This chain links TRBV29-1 with TRBJ2-3; a possible D gene is TRBD2 (6 bases). Germline V gene lookup returns CDR1 SQVTM and CDR2 ANQGSEA. The CDR3 has 14 amino acids. Trimming pared 3 bases from V and 1 base from J, leaving 11 bases between. CDR3 coding DNA: TGCAGCGTTGAGCGCCAGCGGGGCACAGATACGCAGTATTTT. It translates to CSVERQRGTDTQYF.

The chain uses TRBV3-1 (or the pseudogene TRBV3-2) and TRBJ1-5, with D unresolved. V was shortened by 0 bases and J by 3 bases, with 9 bases between the two germline ends. This CDR3 is 15 amino acids long. Germline V gene data show CDR1 as LGHDT and CDR2 as YNNKEL (reference sequence). CDR3 nucleotides: TGTGCCAGCAGCCAAGACTTGGAGTACAATCAGCCCCAGCATTTT. It translates to CASSQDLEYNQPQHF.

The V call is TRBV6-5, the J call TRBJ2-7, with D possibly TRBD1 on 6 matching bases. V lost 6 bases and J 6 bases, leaving 9 bases between the germline ends. Germline CDR1 MNHEY, CDR2 SVGAGI. The CDR3 totals 11 residues. The CDR3: CASRDRGEQYF. CDR3 in DNA: TGTGCCAGCAGGGACAGAGGCGAGCAGTACTTC.

V gene TRBV10-3 combines with J gene TRBJ1-2; a possible D gene is TRBD1 (5 bases). V shed 0 bases and J shed 0 bases, with 8 bases lying between them. The CDR3 contains 15 residues. Per germline, CDR1 ENHRY and CDR2 SYGVKD. CDR3 in amino acids: CAISESTGPNYGYTF. The CDR3 nucleotides are TGTGCCATCAGTGAGTCTACAGGTCCTAACTATGGCTACACCTTC.

The chain links TRBV25-1 to TRBJ1-4; 7 bases match TRBD1. Trimming took 7 bases from V and 4 from J; bases not matched to a gene: 3. Germline CDR1 is MGHDK and CDR2 is SYGVNS. The CDR3 contains 13 residues. DNA for the CDR3: TGTGCCAGCACGGGACAGTTTAATGAAAAACTGTTTTTT. Its translation is CASTGQFNEKLFF.

The chain links TRBV5-1 to TRBJ1-2; 7 nucleotides match TRBD1. The V gene end was trimmed by 1 base and the J gene end by 0 bases; junction bases not matched to a gene: 3. The CDR3 runs 15 residues. Germline assignment: CDR1 SGHRS and CDR2 YFSETQ. In nucleotides, the CDR3 is TGCGCCAGCAGCTTGACAGGGGTCTCTAACTATGGCTACACCTTC. It is translated as CASSLTGVSNYGYTF.

This chain links TRBV3-1 (or the pseudogene TRBV3-2) with TRBJ2-7; 10 bases align to TRBD2. The J segment lost 5 bases and the V segment lost 5 bases, leaving 6 bases of the junction unmatched. This CDR3 contains 14 residues. Germline V gene data show CDR1 as LGHDT and CDR2 as YNNKEL (reference sequence). CDR3 loop: CASSFATSGNEQYF. The CDR3 nucleotides read TGTGCCAGCAGCTTCGCTACTAGCGGGAACGAGCAGTACTTC.

V is TRBV19 and J is TRBJ1-6, with 9 positions matching TRBD1. V shed 8 bases, J shed 7 bases, and the junction held 3 bases outside the gene matches. From germline, CDR1 is LNHDA and CDR2 SQIVND (reference sequence). This CDR3 comprises 13 residues. CDR3 DNA: TGTGCCAGTGGACAGGGGCAGAATTCACCCCTCCACTTT. It encodes CASGQGQNSPLHF.

This clone has just one count. This chain links TRBV7-6 with TRBJ2-5, with 10 bases that match TRBD1. Germline trimming cut 6 bases from V and 5 bases from J; bases unmatched to any gene: 9. The CDR3 sequence is 15 residues long. The germline V gene has CDR1 SGHVS and CDR2 FNYEAQ. The CDR3 loop reads CASSPGTGAFETQYF. The CDR3 DNA is TGTGCCAGCAGTCCCGGGACAGGGGCTTTTGAGACCCAGTACTTC. The full variable domain, with the rest looked up from reference TRBV7-6 and TRBJ2-5, is GAGVSQSPRYKVTKRGQDVALRCDPISGHVSLYWYRQALGQGPEFLTYFNYEAQQDKSGLPNDRFSAERPEGSISTLTIQRTEQRDSAMYRCASSPGTGAFETQYFGPGTRLLVL.

CDR3 region: CASREAGSIGYTF. DNA of the CDR3: TGTGCCAGCAGGGAGGCCGGGAGTATAGGCTACACCTTC. This chain uses TRBV25-1 with TRBJ1-2; D is ambiguous. Germline-derived CDR1 and CDR2 are MGHDK and SYGVNS. CDR3 size: 13 residues. V gave up 6 bases and J gave up 8 bases, with 16 bases separating them.